The next 25 T cell receptor beta chains were all read from a single sample in a study of control samples from healthy donors and cancer patients. Produced via immunoSEQ multiplex PCR; TCRdb's table is partial and in-frame only. The table has about 110,000 clones, over 75% seen once. Sequenced sample: PBMCs. Receptor source: a woman aged 55-75 years with lung cancer.

The chain has TRBV9 and TRBJ1-1; TRBD1 matches 7 bases. Germline assignment: CDR1 SGDLS and CDR2 YYNGEE. The CDR3 has 16 amino acids. V was pared by 4 bases and J by 3 bases, with 12 bases of the junction left unmatched. The CDR3 here is CASSPRTGGSDTEAFF. The CDR3 nucleotides are TGTGCCAGCAGCCCTCGGACAGGTGGTTCAGACACTGAAGCTTTCTTT.

This rearrangement joins TRBV4-1 to TRBJ2-6; 7 bases agree with TRBD1. J lost 4 bases, V lost 2 bases, and 14 bases had no gene match. This CDR3 is 19 amino acids long. The germline V gene has CDR1 MGHRA and CDR2 YSYEKL. The CDR3, as DNA: TGCGCCAGCAGCCAACCTCCGACAGGGAGAATAGCCGGGGCCAACGTCCTGACTTTC. Its protein is CASSQPPTGRIAGANVLTF.

J is TRBJ1-1 and V is TRBV6-6, with D unclear. Trimming cost V 6 bases and J 7 bases, with 18 bases left between them. Looked up from germline, CDR1 is MNHNY and CDR2 is SVGAGI (reference sequence). This CDR3 spans 14 amino acids. CDR3 bases: TGTGCCAGCAGCCCATCAGCGGCTGCACGTGAAGCTTTCTTT. Translating it yields CASSPSAAAREAFF.

The chain employs TRBV29-1 and TRBJ1-1; D gene unclear. This CDR3 region has 15 residues. V lost 1 base to trimming and J lost 1 base, with 13 bases between them. Germline CDR1 is SQVTM and CDR2 is ANQGSEA. The CDR3 is CSVEAGRLKNTEAFF. CDR3 nucleotides: TGCAGCGTTGAAGCCGGGAGGCTTAAGAACACTGAAGCTTTCTTT.

CDR3 bases: TGTGCCTGGAGAGTTCCCGGGGGGAAGGGGAACACTGAAGCTTTCTTT. Its protein product is CAWRVPGGKGNTEAFF. The rearrangement joins TRBV30 to TRBJ1-1, with D possibly being TRBD1 (5 bases). There are 16 residues in the CDR3. Germline V lookup: CDR1 GTSNPN, CDR2 SVGIG (reference sequence). Trimming stripped 3 bases from V and 1 base from J, with 18 bases between.

The chain carries TRBV29-1 and TRBJ2-7; 8 bases line up with TRBD2. Trimming removed 7 bases from V and 0 bases from J; junction bases left unmatched: 5. From germline, CDR1 is SQVTM and CDR2 ANQGSEA. This CDR3 has 13 residues. Written as DNA, the CDR3 is TGCAGCGGCTTAGCGGGAAACTCCTACGAGCAGTACTTC. Amino acids: CSGLAGNSYEQYF.

This chain joins TRBV27 and TRBJ2-2; no clear D. Deletions cut 5 bases from V and 0 bases from J, with 4 bases between. CDR1 and CDR2 from the germline V gene are MNHEY and SMNVEV (reference sequence). CDR3 size: 13 residues. CDR3 residues: CASSPPNTGELFF. Here the CDR3 DNA reads TGTGCCAGCAGTCCACCGAACACCGGGGAGCTGTTTTTT.

This clone was seen only a few times. The chain joins TRBV7-9 to TRBJ2-3; a weak D match, TRBD1 (5 bases). CDR1 SEHNR and CDR2 FQNEAQ come from the germline V gene (reference sequence). The CDR3 is 16 residues long. The V end was cut by 1 base, the J end by 1 base, with 12 bases between. CDR3 sequence: CASSLGKWGRTDTQYF. CDR3 DNA: TGTGCCAGCAGCTTAGGAAAGTGGGGCCGCACAGATACGCAGTATTTT.

The rearrangement uses TRBV5-1 and TRBJ2-3; TRBD1 might be the D (5 bases). V lost 0 bases and J lost 5, with 10 bases in between. The CDR3 contains 14 residues. Looked up from germline, CDR1 is SGHRS and CDR2 is YFSETQ. The CDR3 sequence is CASSLDTGEDTQYF. In DNA, the CDR3 is TGCGCCAGCAGCTTGGATACAGGAGAAGATACGCAGTATTTT.

This clone was seen a handful of times. The rearrangement links TRBV11-2 to TRBJ2-1; D not resolved. CDR3 length: 13 residues. The V end was cut by 3 bases, the J end by 6 bases, with 9 bases between. Germline assignment: CDR1 SGHAT and CDR2 FQNNGV. The CDR3 DNA sequence: TGTGCCAGCAGCTTGCAGACCGTCAATGAGCAGTTCTTC. Protein: CASSLQTVNEQFF.

The genes are TRBV9 and TRBJ2-2; 9 bases line up with TRBD2. J lost 4 bases, V lost 0 bases, and 4 bases had no gene match. The CDR3 has 16 residues. Germline CDR1 SGDLS, CDR2 YYNGEE. Here the CDR3 reads CASSVVGSGSTGELFF. DNA for the CDR3: TGTGCCAGCAGCGTAGTCGGTAGCGGGAGCACCGGGGAGCTGTTTTTT.

There are a few counts of this clone. V is TRBV24-1 and J is TRBJ1-1; TRBD1 matches 7 bases. Trimming removed 8 bases from V and 6 bases from J; junction bases left unmatched: 5. CDR1 and CDR2 from the germline V gene are KGHDR and SFDVKD. CDR3 length equals 12 residues. Here the CDR3 reads CATKQGIAEAFF. For the CDR3, the DNA is TGTGCCACCAAACAGGGGATCGCTGAAGCTTTCTTT.

The rearrangement uses TRBV6-2 or TRBV6-3 and TRBJ2-7; 7 bases are shared with TRBD2. Unmatched junction bases numbered 7, after V lost 2 bases and J lost 3 bases. This CDR3 has 15 amino acids. Germline-derived CDR1 and CDR2 are MNHEY and SVGEGT. In DNA form, the CDR3 reads TGTGCCAGCAGTTACGGGGCTTCGGGGGGCTACGAGCAGTACTTC. Amino acids: CASSYGASGGYEQYF.

V usage is TRBV4-1 and J usage is TRBJ2-3, with 7 positions matching TRBD1. V shed 1 base and J 5 bases; nucleotides not matched to a gene: 6. Germline-derived CDR1 and CDR2 are MGHRA and YSYEKL. CDR3 length equals 15 residues. The CDR3, as DNA: TGCGCCAGCAGCCAAGTTGACAGGGTAGGAGATACGCAGTATTTT. Translation gives CASSQVDRVGDTQYF.

J is TRBJ1-3 and V is TRBV11-2; D is unclear. V lost 0 bases and J 3 bases, leaving 6 bases between the germline ends. Germline values: CDR1 SGHAT, CDR2 FQNNGV. The CDR3 totals 14 residues. The CDR3 here is CASSLDRDGNTIYF. CDR3 sequence (DNA): TGTGCCAGCAGCTTAGATCGAGATGGAAACACCATATATTTT.

The CDR3 sequence: CASSLFRAYEQYF. The CDR3 region has the DNA TGTGCCAGCAGCTTATTCAGGGCCTACGAGCAGTACTTC. The chain carries TRBV11-2 and TRBJ2-7; tentatively, D is TRBD1 (5 bases). CDR1 is SGHAT and CDR2 is FQNNGV in the germline V gene. The CDR3 loop spans 13 amino acids. V was clipped by 2 bases and J by 2 bases, with 7 bases between them. The full variable domain, rest sourced from reference TRBV11-2 and TRBJ2-7, is EAGVAQSPRYKIIEKRQSVAFWCNPISGHATLYWYQQILGQGPKLLIQFQNNGVVDDSQLPKDRFSAERLKGVDSTLKIQPAKLEDSAVYLCASSLFRAYEQYFGPGTRLTVT.

This chain joins TRBV2 and TRBJ2-2, with D perhaps TRBD2 (6 bases). Trimming cost V 6 bases and J 3 bases, with 14 bases left between them. Germline V gives CDR1 SNHLY, CDR2 FYNNEI. This CDR3 has 15 amino acids. CDR3 DNA: TGTGCCAGCAGCGCCCGAGGCGGGGACACCGGGGAGCTGTTTTTT. Translation gives CASSARGGDTGELFF.

The rearrangement joins TRBV3-1 (or the pseudogene TRBV3-2) to TRBJ1-2; 9 positions match TRBD1. Germline CDR1 and CDR2: LGHDT and YNNKEL (reference sequence). The junction had 13 bases not matched to a gene; V was cut back by 2 bases and J by 3 bases. The CDR3 length is 18 residues. CDR3 residues: CASSQYGGTGFSHYGYTF. CDR3 DNA: TGTGCCAGCAGCCAATATGGCGGGACAGGGTTTTCCCACTATGGCTACACCTTC.

This clone was picked up one time. The J gene is TRBJ1-2, the V gene TRBV29-1; no clear D. The germline V and J ends were trimmed by 7 bases and 6 bases, with 9 bases remaining between them. Looked up from germline, CDR1 is SQVTM and CDR2 is ANQGSEA. This CDR3 region has 10 residues. The CDR3 DNA follows: TGCAGCGCCTCATCTCATGGCTACACCTTC. Its translation: CSASSHGYTF. Together with reference TRBV29-1 and TRBJ1-2, the CDR3 gives the full variable domain: SAVISQKPSRDICQRGTSLTIQCQVDSQVTMMFWYRQQPGQSLTLIATANQGSEATYESGFVIDKFPISRPNLTFSTLTVSNMSPEDSSIYLCSASSHGYTFGSGTRLTVV.

V gene TRBV20-1 combines with J gene TRBJ2-1; 7 bases agree with TRBD2. The V gene end was trimmed by 3 bases and the J gene end by 6 bases; junction bases not matched to a gene: 8. In germline, CDR1 is DFQATT, CDR2 SNEGSKA (reference sequence). This CDR3 is built from 14 residues. This chain's CDR3 is CSASRGTTLNEQFF. CDR3 DNA sequence: TGCAGTGCTAGTCGCGGGACTACCCTCAATGAGCAGTTCTTC.

J is TRBJ1-1 and V is TRBV29-1, with D unclear. Germline values: CDR1 SQVTM, CDR2 ANQGSEA. This CDR3 has 12 residues. Trimming pared 3 bases from V and 11 bases from J, leaving 16 bases between. CDR3 DNA sequence: TGCAGCGTTGAGGGATACGAGGATTCTGCTTTCTTT. Translation gives CSVEGYEDSAFF.

The chain couples TRBV12-3 or TRBV12-4 to TRBJ1-5; D possibly corresponds to TRBD1 (5 bases). The CDR3 extends over 13 amino acids. Trimming left V 5 bases short and J 5 bases short, with 10 bases between. The CDR3 DNA sequence: TGTGCCAGCAGTCAGACGGGGGATCAGCCCCAGCATTTT. This gives the protein CASSQTGDQPQHF.

V gene TRBV9 combines with J gene TRBJ1-2, with D possibly matching TRBD1 (6 bases). The CDR3 covers 14 residues. Between the trimmed V and J ends, which lost 3 bases and 5 bases, there was a span of 14 bases. The V gene's germline CDR1 is SGDLS and CDR2 YYNGEE. In DNA form, the CDR3 reads TGTGCCAGCAGCGCCAGGGGTTCGGGGTATGGCTACACCTTC. It encodes CASSARGSGYGYTF.

The chain couples TRBV6-2 or TRBV6-3 to TRBJ2-3; the D is unclear. Germline CDR1 MNHEY, CDR2 SVGEGT. The V gene lost 4 bases and the J gene lost 7 bases, with 9 bases spanning the gap. The CDR3 has 12 amino acids. CDR3 sequence: CASSSSDYTQYF. CDR3 sequence (DNA): TGTGCCAGCAGTTCGAGCGATTATACGCAGTATTTT.

The chain uses TRBV6-2 or TRBV6-3 and TRBJ1-5; D not certain. V was trimmed by 7 bases and J by 4 bases, leaving 11 bases between them. Germline CDR1 reads MNHEY; CDR2 reads SVGEGT. This CDR3 has 13 residues. Here the CDR3 reads CASTPVGNQPQHF. CDR3 bases: TGTGCCAGCACCCCGGTAGGGAATCAGCCCCAGCATTTT.